A single TCR beta chain is shown here with its context. The data were taken from a study of CXCR3-negative and CXCR3-positive naive CD8 T cells. 5' RACE that incorporated UMI labels was used to prepare the TRB cDNA libraries. Each CDR3 protein gets one entry in TCRdb, which reprocessed the 5' RACE reads and gives no DNA. The clone table shows around 140,000 distinct CDR3 sequences, with the ten largest holding 0.45% to 0.6%. Germline V gene data show CDR1 as LNHNV and CDR2 as YYDKDF (reference sequence). The CDR3 is 16 amino acids. This receptor was obtained from a human donor in good health. Some clones in this sample may be carry-over from other donors' samples. Input material: naive CXCR3- CD8+ T cells from blood. Indicated subset: CD45RO-CCR7+CD27+CD95- naive CD8+ T cells lacking CXCR3 (TNR3-). The chain employs TRBV15 and TRBJ2-7; the D call of TRBD1 rests on TCRdb alone, since no DNA is present to check it. CDR3 region: CATSTGAPTSSYEQYF.